This T cell receptor beta chain was identified during a study of control samples from healthy donors and cancer patients. Germline V gives CDR1 MNHEY, CDR2 SMNVEV (reference sequence). The CDR3 is made up of 14 amino acids. The V end was cut by 0 bases, the J end by 11 bases, with 16 bases between. Some clones are missing from TCRdb's copy, which holds only in-frame ones; the method was immunoSEQ multiplex PCR. The table lists about 160,000 clones, about 94% of them singletons. The receptor's source is a woman in her 40s in good health. Sequencing used blood. The V gene is TRBV27, the J gene TRBJ1-1; TRBD1 is a possible D gene (6 bases). CDR3 in amino acids: CASSLSVGQGKAFF. The DNA for the CDR3 is TGTGCCAGCAGTTTATCGGTGGGGCAGGGGAAGGCTTTCTTT.